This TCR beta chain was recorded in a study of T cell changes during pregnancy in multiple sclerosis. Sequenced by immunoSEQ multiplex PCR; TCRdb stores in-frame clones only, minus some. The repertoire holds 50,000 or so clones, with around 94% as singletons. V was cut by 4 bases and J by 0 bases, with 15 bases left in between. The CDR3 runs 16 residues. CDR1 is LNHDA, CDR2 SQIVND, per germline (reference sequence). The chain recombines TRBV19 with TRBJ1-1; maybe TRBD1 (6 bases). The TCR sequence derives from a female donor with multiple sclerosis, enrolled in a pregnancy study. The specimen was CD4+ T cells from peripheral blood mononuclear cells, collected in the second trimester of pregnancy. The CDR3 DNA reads TGTGCCAGTAGTAACCCGGGACAATTAATGAACACTGAAGCTTTCTTT. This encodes CASSNPGQLMNTEAFF.